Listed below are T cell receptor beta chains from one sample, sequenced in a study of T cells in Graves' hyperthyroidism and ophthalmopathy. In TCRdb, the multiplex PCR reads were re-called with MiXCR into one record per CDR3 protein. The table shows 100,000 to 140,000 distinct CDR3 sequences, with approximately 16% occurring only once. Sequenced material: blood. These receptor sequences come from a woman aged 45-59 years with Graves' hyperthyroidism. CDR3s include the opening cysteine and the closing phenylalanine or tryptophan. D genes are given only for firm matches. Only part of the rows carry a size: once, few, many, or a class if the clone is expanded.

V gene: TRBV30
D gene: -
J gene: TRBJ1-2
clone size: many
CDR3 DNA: TGTGCCTGGAGAAAAGGACAGTCTAACTATGGCTACACCTTC
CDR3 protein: CAWRKGQSNYGYTF

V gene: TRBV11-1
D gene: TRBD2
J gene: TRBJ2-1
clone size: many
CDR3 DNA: TGTGCCAGCAGCGCCGGGAGGACCGAACGGAATGAGCAGTTCTTC
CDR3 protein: CASSAGRTERNEQFF

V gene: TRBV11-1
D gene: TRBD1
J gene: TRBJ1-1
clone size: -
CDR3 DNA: TGTGCCACCCTAGCCGGGACAGGGGACGAGAACACTGAAGCTTTCTTT
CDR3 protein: CATLAGTGDENTEAFF

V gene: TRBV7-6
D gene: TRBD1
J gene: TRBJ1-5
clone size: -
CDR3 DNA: TGTGCCAGCAGCTTAGTCCGGACAGGCGATTTGCATTTT
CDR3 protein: CASSLVRTGDLHF

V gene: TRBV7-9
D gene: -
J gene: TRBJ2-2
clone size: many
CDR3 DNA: TGTGCCAGCAGTTACCAACAAGGGGGCACCGGGGAGCTGTTTTTT
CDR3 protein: CASSYQQGGTGELFF

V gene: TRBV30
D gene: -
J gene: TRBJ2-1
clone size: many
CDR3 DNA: TGTGCCTGGAACCCGGGAGTGACCAATGAGCAGTTCTTC
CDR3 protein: CAWNPGVTNEQFF

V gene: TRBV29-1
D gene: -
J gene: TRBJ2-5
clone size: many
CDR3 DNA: TGCAGCGTTGACAGGGGGGGGGAGACCCAGTACTTC
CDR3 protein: CSVDRGGETQYF

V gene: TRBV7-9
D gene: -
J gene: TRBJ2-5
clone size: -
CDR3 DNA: TGTGCCAGCAGCTTTATACGGAGCAGCCAAGAGACCCAGTACTTC
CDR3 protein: CASSFIRSSQETQYF

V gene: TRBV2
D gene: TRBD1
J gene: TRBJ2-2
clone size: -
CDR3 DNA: TGTGCCAGCAGTGAGGGCAGGGGGCACACCGGGGAGCTGTTTTTT
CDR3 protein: CASSEGRGHTGELFF

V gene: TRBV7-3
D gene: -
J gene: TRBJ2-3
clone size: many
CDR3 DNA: TGTGCCAGCAGCTCTAGGTCGGGCACAGATACGCAGTATTTT
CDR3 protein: CASSSRSGTDTQYF

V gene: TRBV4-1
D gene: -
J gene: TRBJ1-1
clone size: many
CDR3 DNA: TGCGCCAGCAGCCAAGGGTTCACTGAAGCTTTCTTT
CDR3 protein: CASSQGFTEAFF

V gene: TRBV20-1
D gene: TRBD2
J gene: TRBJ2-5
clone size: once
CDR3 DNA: TGCAGTGCTAGGAAGACTAGCGGGGGGGCGCCCCAAGAGACCCAGTACTTC
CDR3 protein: CSARKTSGGAPQETQYF

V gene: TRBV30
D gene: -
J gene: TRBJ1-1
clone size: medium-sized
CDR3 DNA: TGTGCCTGGAGTGCTCAGGGTTTCACTGAAGCTTTCTTT
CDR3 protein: CAWSAQGFTEAFF

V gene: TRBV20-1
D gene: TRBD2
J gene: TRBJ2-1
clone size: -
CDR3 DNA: TGCAGTGCTAGAGATCCTACTAGCGGGAGGGCCAGCTCCTACAATGAGCAGTTCTTC
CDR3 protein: CSARDPTSGRASSYNEQFF

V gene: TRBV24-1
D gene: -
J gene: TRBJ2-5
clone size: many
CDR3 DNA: TGTGCCACCAGTGATTTCTTCGGGGGCCTAGAGACCCAGTACTTC
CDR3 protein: CATSDFFGGLETQYF

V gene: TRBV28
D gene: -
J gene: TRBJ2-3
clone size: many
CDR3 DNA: TGTGCCAGCATCGTTAGGGGAGAGGATACGCAGTATTTT
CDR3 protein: CASIVRGEDTQYF

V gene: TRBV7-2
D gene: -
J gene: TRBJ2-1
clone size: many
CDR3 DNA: TGTGCCAGCAGCTTAGGGAGTCCCTACAATGAGCAGTTCTTC
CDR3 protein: CASSLGSPYNEQFF

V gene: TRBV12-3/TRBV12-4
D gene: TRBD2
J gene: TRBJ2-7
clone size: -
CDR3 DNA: TGTGCCAGCAGTTCGTGGACTAGCGATTACGAGCAGTACTTC
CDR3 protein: CASSSWTSDYEQYF

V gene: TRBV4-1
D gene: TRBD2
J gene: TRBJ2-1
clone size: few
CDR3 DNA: TGCGCCAGCAGCCAACTATTAGCGGGAGGGCCGTACAATGAGCAGTTCTTC
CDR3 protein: CASSQLLAGGPYNEQFF

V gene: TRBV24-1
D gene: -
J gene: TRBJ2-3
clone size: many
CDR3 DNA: TGTGCCACCAGTGATGGTTACCCGACAGATACGCAGTATTTT
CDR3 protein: CATSDGYPTDTQYF

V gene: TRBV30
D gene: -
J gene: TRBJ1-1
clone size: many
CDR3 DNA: TGTGCCTGGAGTTTGATTAACCCTGAAGCTTTCTTT
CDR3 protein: CAWSLINPEAFF

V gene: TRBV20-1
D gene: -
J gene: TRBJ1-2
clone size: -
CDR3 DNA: TGCAGCTCGGGTCCAGGGGAGGGTGGCTACACCTTC
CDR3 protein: CSSGPGEGGYTF

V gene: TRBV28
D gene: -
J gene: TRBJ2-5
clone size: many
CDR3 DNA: TGTGCCAGCAGGGGGACACTCCAAGAGACCCAGTACTTC
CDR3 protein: CASRGTLQETQYF

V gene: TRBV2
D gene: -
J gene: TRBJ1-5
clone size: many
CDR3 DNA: TGTGCCAGCAGGGGAACAAATCAGCCCCAGCATTTT
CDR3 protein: CASRGTNQPQHF

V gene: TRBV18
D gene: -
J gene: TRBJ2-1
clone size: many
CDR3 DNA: TGTGCCAGCTCACCACCGTTGCAGCCCTACAATGAGCAGTTCTTC
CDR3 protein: CASSPPLQPYNEQFF

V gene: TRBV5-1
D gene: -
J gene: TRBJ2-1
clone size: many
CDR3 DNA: TGCGCCAGCAGCTTGGTCGGACAGCGCAATGAGCAGTTCTTC
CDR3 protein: CASSLVGQRNEQFF

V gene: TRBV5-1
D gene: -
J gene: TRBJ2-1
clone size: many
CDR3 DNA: TGCGCCAGCAGCTTGGACCCCGGGAATCACAATGAGCAGTTCTTC
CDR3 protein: CASSLDPGNHNEQFF

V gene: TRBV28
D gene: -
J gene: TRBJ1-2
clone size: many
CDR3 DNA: TGTGCCAGCAGTTCACAGGGCCGCTATGGCTACACCTTC
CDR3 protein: CASSSQGRYGYTF

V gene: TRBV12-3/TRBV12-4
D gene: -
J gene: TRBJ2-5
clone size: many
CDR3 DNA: TGTGCCAGCAGTTTCCGGGCAGGGGAGACCCAGTACTTC
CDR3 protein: CASSFRAGETQYF

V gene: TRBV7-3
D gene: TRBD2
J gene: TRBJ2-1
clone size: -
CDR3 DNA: TGTGCCAGCAGCTTACTAGCGGGAGTTTTCAATGAGCAGTTCTTC
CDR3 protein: CASSLLAGVFNEQFF

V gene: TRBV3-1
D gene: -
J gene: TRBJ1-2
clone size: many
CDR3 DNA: TGTGCCAGCACCCTCCGGGGGCAGGGGAAAAGTGGCTACACCTTC
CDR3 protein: CASTLRGQGKSGYTF

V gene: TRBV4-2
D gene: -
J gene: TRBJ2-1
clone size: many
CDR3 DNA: TGTGCCAGCAGCCAAGGAACGCTAAACAATGAGCAGTTCTTC
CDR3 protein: CASSQGTLNNEQFF

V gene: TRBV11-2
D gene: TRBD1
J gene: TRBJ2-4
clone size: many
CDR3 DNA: TGTGCCAGCAGCTTAAGATACGGTGACCAACGACTACCGGACAGGGTAGCCAAAAACATTCAGTACTTC
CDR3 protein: CASSLRYGDQRLPDRVAKNIQYF

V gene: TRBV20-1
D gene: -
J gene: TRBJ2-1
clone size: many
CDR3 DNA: TGCAGTGCTTCTACCCGGACAAAAGTCTCCTACAATGAGCAGTTCTTC
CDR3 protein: CSASTRTKVSYNEQFF

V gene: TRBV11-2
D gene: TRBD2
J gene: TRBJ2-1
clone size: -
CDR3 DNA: TGTGCCAGCAGCTTAGGACTAGCGGGAGTAAACAATGAGCAGTTCTTC
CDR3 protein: CASSLGLAGVNNEQFF

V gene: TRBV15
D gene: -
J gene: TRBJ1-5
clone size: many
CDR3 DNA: TGTGCCACCAGCAGAGATCGATTGCTAGGGGCTTTTCAGCCCCAGCATTTT
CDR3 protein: CATSRDRLLGAFQPQHF

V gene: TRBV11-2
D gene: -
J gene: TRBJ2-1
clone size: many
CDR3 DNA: TGTGCCAGCAGCCCCGATAGCCGAGGACAGCGCTCCTACAATGAGCAGTTCTTC
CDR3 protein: CASSPDSRGQRSYNEQFF

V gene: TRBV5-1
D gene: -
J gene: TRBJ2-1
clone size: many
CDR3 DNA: TGCGCCAGCAGCTTGGGGGGGGCAGGCAATGAGCAGTTCTTC
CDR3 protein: CASSLGGAGNEQFF

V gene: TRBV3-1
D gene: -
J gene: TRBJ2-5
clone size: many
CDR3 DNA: TGTGCCAGCAGACTCACAGATGGGGGTGGGGAGACCCAGTACTTC
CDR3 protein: CASRLTDGGGETQYF

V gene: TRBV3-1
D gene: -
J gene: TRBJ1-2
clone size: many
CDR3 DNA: TGTGCCAGCAGCCAAGTAAATCAGCCTGGGGTCTACACCTTC
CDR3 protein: CASSQVNQPGVYTF

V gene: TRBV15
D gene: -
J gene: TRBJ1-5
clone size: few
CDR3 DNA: TGTGCCACCAGCAGGGCCCTCAATCAGCCCCAGCATTTT
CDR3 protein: CATSRALNQPQHF

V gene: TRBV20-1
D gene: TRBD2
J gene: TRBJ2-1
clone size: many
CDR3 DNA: TGCAGTGCCCTGGAGGCGGGAGCGGGGAACAATGAGCAGTTCTTC
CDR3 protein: CSALEAGAGNNEQFF

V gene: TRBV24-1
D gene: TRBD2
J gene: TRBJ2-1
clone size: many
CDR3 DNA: TGTGCCACCAGTGTTGTAACGGCGGGAGGGCCGATTGAGCAGTTCTTC
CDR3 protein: CATSVVTAGGPIEQFF

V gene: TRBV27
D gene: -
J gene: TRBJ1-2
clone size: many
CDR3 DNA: TGTGCCAGCAAGGGCTCGGGGGTCTATGGCTACACCTTC
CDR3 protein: CASKGSGVYGYTF

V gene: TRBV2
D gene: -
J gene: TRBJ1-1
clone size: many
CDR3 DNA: TGTGCCAGCAAAGAAGGGGGTGTCACTGAAGCTTTCTTT
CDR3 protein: CASKEGGVTEAFF

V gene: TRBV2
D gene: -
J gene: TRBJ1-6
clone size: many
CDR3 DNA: TGTGCCAGCAGTGAAGTGGCGAGGGGGGGGATTCCCCTCCACTTT
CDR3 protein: CASSEVARGGIPLHF

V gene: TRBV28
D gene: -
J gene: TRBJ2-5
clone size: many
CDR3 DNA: TGTGCCAGCGCCCCCGGTCCCTTCCAAGAGACCCAGTACTTC
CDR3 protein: CASAPGPFQETQYF

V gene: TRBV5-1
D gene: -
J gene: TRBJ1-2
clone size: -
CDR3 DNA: TGCGCCAGCAACGCACAGGCCGGGGACTATGGCTACACCTTC
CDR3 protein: CASNAQAGDYGYTF

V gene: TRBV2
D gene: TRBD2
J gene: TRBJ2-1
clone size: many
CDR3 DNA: TGTGCCAGTAAGCGGGAGGGCTCAGTCAATGAGCAGTTCTTC
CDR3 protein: CASKREGSVNEQFF

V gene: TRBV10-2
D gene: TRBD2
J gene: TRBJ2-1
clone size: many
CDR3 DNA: TGCGCCAGCAGGGAGGGACTAGACAACGAGCAGTTCTTC
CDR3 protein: CASREGLDNEQFF

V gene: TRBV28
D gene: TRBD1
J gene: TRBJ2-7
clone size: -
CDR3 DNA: TGTGCCAGCAGCCGGACAGGGGCCTACGAGCAGTACTTC
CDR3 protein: CASSRTGAYEQYF

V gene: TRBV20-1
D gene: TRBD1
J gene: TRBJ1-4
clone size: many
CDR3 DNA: TGCAGTGCTAGAGCGTGGGACAGGGGTTCTAATGAAAAACTGTTTTTT
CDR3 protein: CSARAWDRGSNEKLFF